One sample yielded the 7 T cell receptor beta chains listed below, sequenced in a study of shared T cell receptors in the human thymus. This table comes from immunoSEQ multiplex PCR, and its TCRdb copy is limited to in-frame clones, with some not included. The table has fewer than 700,000 clones, roughly 90% seen once. Another study also made use of these data, one on human thymus T cells.

Sequenced material: thymocytes. These receptor sequences come from a boy in the first two years of life with a congenital heart defect.

This chain joins TRBV2 and TRBJ2-3; a possible D gene is TRBD1 (5 bases). V lost 7 bases and J lost 2, with 16 bases in between. This CDR3 spans 15 amino acids. Germline V gene data show CDR1 as SNHLY and CDR2 as FYNNEI. This CDR3 is CASKGWAGNTDTQYF. The CDR3 nucleotides read TGTGCCAGCAAGGGGTGGGCAGGCAACACAGATACGCAGTATTTT.

This chain joins TRBV7-4 and TRBJ1-1, with 7 nucleotides matching TRBD1. This CDR3 has 15 amino acids. Germline CDR1 and CDR2: SGHVT and SQSDAQ. The J segment lost 5 bases and the V segment lost 5 bases, leaving 11 bases of the junction unmatched. The CDR3 sequence: CASSLKTGAGTEAFF. CDR3 coding DNA: TGTGCCAGCAGCCTAAAAACAGGGGCGGGGACTGAAGCTTTCTTT. Variable domain in full (rest from reference TRBV7-4 and TRBJ1-1): GAGVSQSPRYKVAKRGRDVALRCDSISGHVTLYWYRQTLGQGSEVLTYSQSDAQRDKSGRPSGRFSAERPERSVSTLKIQRTEQGDSAVYLCASSLKTGAGTEAFFGQGTRLTVV.

The chain carries TRBV6-1 and TRBJ1-4, with 8 bases matching TRBD1. Trimming removed 8 bases from V and 5 bases from J; junction bases left unmatched: 4. The CDR3 loop spans 13 amino acids. The germline gives CDR1 MNHNS, CDR2 SASEGT. The CDR3 DNA is TGTGCCAGCGGGACAGGATTAAATGAAAAACTGTTTTTT. Its protein product is CASGTGLNEKLFF.

The J gene is TRBJ2-2, the V gene TRBV7-9; D ambiguous. The V and J ends lost 5 bases and 4 bases respectively, with 8 bases between them. The CDR3 totals 13 residues. Germline CDR1 reads SEHNR; CDR2 reads FQNEAQ (reference sequence). The CDR3 DNA reads TGTGCCAGCAGCCCCCTCCGCACCGGGGAGCTGTTTTTT. This codes for CASSPLRTGELFF.

This rearrangement joins TRBV2 to TRBJ1-5; 7 bases fit TRBD1. This CDR3 has 18 amino acids. V gave up 5 bases and J gave up 2 bases; unmatched junction bases: 15. Germline V lookup: CDR1 SNHLY, CDR2 FYNNEI. DNA of the CDR3: TGTGCCAGCAGTCGGGGGATAGGGGGCGAGAAGGGCAATCAGCCCCAGCATTTT. Translation: CASSRGIGGEKGNQPQHF.

V usage is TRBV2 and J usage is TRBJ2-7; 10 bases fit TRBD1. The CDR3 consists of 13 residues. CDR1 SNHLY and CDR2 FYNNEI come from the germline V gene. Trimming cost V 6 bases and J 6 bases; bases outside gene matches: 5. In nucleotides, the CDR3 is TGTGCCAGCAGAGGGGACAGGGGCGGCGAGCAGTACTTC. Its protein product is CASRGDRGGEQYF.

This chain's CDR3 is CAGQAGEGTGELFF. DNA for the CDR3: TGTGCCGGCCAAGCGGGAGAGGGCACCGGGGAGCTGTTTTTT. The chain links TRBV6-1 to TRBJ2-2, with 8 bases aligning to TRBD2. The CDR3 has 14 amino acids. The J segment lost 4 bases and the V segment lost 11 bases, leaving 9 bases of the junction unmatched. Germline V lookup: CDR1 MNHNS, CDR2 SASEGT.